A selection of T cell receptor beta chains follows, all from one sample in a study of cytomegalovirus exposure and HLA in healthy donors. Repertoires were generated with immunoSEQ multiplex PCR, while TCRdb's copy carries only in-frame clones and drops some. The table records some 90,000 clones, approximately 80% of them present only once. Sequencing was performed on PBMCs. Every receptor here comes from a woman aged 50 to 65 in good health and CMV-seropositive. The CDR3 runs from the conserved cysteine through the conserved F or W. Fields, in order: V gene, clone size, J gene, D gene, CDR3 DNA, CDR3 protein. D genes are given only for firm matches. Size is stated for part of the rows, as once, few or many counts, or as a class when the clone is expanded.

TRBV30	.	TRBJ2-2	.	TGTGCCTGGACAGGGCCCAACACCGGGGAGCTGTTTTTT	CAWTGPNTGELFF
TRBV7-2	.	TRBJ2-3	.	TGTGCCAGCAGCACCCGGAGAGCGAGAGATACGCAGTATTTT	CASSTRRARDTQYF
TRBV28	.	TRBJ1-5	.	TGTGCCAGCACCCCGGGGAGGACGGGCCAGCCCCAGCATTTT	CASTPGRTGQPQHF
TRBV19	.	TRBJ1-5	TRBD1	TGTGCCAGTAGTTCCTTAGACAGGGGCGGCAATCAGCCCCAGCATTTT	CASSSLDRGGNQPQHF
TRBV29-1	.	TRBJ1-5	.	TGCAGCGTTTCCCAGGCTGGTAATCAGCCCCAGCATTTT	CSVSQAGNQPQHF
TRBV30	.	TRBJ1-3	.	TGTGCCTGGAGTCAAGAACAGGGTGTAGACACCATATATTTT	CAWSQEQGVDTIYF
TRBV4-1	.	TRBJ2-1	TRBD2	TGCGCCAGCAGCCAGGCGCTAGCGGGGCCTCACAATGAGCAGTTCTTC	CASSQALAGPHNEQFF
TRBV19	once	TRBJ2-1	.	TGTGCCAGTAGTGCCGTCCTAGCAAATGAGCAGTTCTTC	CASSAVLANEQFF
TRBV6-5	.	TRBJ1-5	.	TGTGCCAGCAGGGACTTTAGCAATCAGCCCCAGCATTTT	CASRDFSNQPQHF
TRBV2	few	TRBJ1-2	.	TGTGCCAGCACAGGAGACAGGCTGAGGGGCTACACCTTC	CASTGDRLRGYTF
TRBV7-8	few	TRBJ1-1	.	TGTGCCAGCAGCTTACGACAGGAGGCCACTGAAGCTTTCTTT	CASSLRQEATEAFF
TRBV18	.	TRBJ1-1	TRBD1	TGTGCCAGCTCACTAGGACAGGCCCAGATGAACACTGAAGCTTTCTTT	CASSLGQAQMNTEAFF
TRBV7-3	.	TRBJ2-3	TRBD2	TGTGCCAGCAGCTTAAGGGGGACTAGCGTGATTAGGGGTGGAACAGATACGCAGTATTTT	CASSLRGTSVIRGGTDTQYF
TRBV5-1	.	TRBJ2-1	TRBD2	TGCGCCAGCAGCCCAGACGCGGGAGGGGGGTACAATGAGCAGTTCTTC	CASSPDAGGGYNEQFF
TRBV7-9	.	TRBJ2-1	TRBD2	TGTGCCAGCAGCCTAAGGACTAGCGTTGATGAGCAGTTCTTC	CASSLRTSVDEQFF
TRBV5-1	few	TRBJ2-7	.	TGCGCCAGCAGGCGGACGGACAGTTACTACGAGCAGTACTTC	CASRRTDSYYEQYF
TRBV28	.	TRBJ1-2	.	TGTGCCAGCAGTTACGGGGGGACTGGGTATGGCTACACCTTC	CASSYGGTGYGYTF
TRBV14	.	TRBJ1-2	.	TGTGCCAGCAGCCCCACCCCGACGGGTGGCTACACCTTC	CASSPTPTGGYTF